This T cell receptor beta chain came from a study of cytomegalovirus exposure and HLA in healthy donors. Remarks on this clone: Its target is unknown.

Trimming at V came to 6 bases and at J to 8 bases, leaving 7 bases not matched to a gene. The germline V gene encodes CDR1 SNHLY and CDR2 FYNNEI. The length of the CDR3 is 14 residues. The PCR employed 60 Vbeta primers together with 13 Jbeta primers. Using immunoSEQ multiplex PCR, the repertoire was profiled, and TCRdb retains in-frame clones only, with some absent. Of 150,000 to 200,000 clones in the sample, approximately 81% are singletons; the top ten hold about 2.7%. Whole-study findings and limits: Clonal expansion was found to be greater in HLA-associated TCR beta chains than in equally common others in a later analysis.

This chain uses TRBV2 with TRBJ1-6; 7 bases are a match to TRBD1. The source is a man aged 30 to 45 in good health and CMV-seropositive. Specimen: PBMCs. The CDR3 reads CASRPGQYYSPLHF. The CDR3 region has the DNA TGTGCCAGCAGGCCGGGACAGTATTATTCACCCCTCCACTTT. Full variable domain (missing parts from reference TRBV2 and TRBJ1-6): EPEVTQTPSHQVTQMGQEVILRCVPISNHLYFYWYRQILGQKVEFLVSFYNNEISEKSEIFDDQFSVERPDGSNFTLKIRSTKLEDSAMYFCASRPGQYYSPLHFGNGTRLTVT.